This TCR beta chain emerged from a study of shared clonotypes between healthy human individuals. Trimming pared 3 bases from V and 3 bases from J, leaving 11 bases between. This CDR3 has 15 residues. CDR1 and CDR2 (germline): ENHRY, SYGVKD. Profiled with immunoSEQ multiplex PCR; TCRdb holds only in-frame clones, not every one. The repertoire has roughly 680,000 clones, about two thirds of them found once; the top ten carry around 1.8%. The chain combines TRBV10-3 with TRBJ1-4, with D perhaps matching TRBD1 (6 bases). This sequence originates from a woman between 25 and 40 years old in good health. Sequencing input: memory CD4+ T cells sorted from blood. The subset was: CD45RA-negative fraction. For the CDR3, the DNA is TGTGCCATCAGTGATAAGAGACAGGCTAATGAAAAACTGTTTTTT. It specifies CAISDKRQANEKLFF.